The T cell receptor beta chain described here comes from a study of T cells in Graves' hyperthyroidism and ophthalmopathy. Whole-study context: Peripheral blood draws took place at initial diagnosis, ahead of any treatment.

As concerns this clonotype: Its antigen is as yet unknown. A much larger clone sits a single nucleotide away, making a read error possible.

Germline V lookup: CDR1 DFQATT, CDR2 SNEGSKA (reference sequence). The CDR3 has 18 residues. Findings and limits, study-wide: Classification by a 13 V-J model distinguished ophthalmopathy from stable hyperthyroidism. It was a median approximately 6 months before onset that the model predicted ophthalmopathy.

RNA transcripts provided the source from which TCR beta CDR3 regions were amplified. When the TCR CDR3 underwent first-round RT-PCR, the HTBI primer set was used. TCRdb re-derived calls from the multiplex PCR reads in MiXCR, one entry per CDR3 protein. This table holds 340,000 or so distinct CDR3 sequences, roughly 23% found once. The definition of stable Graves' hyperthyroidism was no ophthalmopathy progression within 18 months. The clonotype originates from a woman in her fifties or sixties with Graves' hyperthyroidism. The chain links TRBV20-1 to TRBJ2-3; 10 bases fit TRBD2. Sequenced input: blood. In DNA, the CDR3 is TGCAGTGCTCCGGCCATATTCCAGCGGGGGGGCGGTGAAGATACGCGGTATTTT. It codes for CSAPAIFQRGGGEDTRYF.